Listed here is a single T cell receptor (beta chain). This sample was taken from a study of blood T cell repertoires in COVID-19. The CDR3 loop spans 14 amino acids. J gave up 7 bases and V 7 bases, and 11 bases lay outside the gene matches. The germline V gene encodes CDR1 MNHEY and CDR2 SVGAGI. Repertoires were generated with immunoSEQ multiplex PCR, while TCRdb's copy carries only in-frame clones and drops some. This table holds 50,000 to 60,000 clones, 90% found once. The sample consisted of peripheral blood. The clonotype was recovered from a woman at least 80 years old with acute or convalescent COVID-19. The chain has TRBV6-5 and TRBJ2-7, with 9 positions matching TRBD1. CDR3 coding DNA: TGTGCCAGCACCCCTTGGACAGGGGTTCGTGAGCAGTACTTC. Its translation is CASTPWTGVREQYF.